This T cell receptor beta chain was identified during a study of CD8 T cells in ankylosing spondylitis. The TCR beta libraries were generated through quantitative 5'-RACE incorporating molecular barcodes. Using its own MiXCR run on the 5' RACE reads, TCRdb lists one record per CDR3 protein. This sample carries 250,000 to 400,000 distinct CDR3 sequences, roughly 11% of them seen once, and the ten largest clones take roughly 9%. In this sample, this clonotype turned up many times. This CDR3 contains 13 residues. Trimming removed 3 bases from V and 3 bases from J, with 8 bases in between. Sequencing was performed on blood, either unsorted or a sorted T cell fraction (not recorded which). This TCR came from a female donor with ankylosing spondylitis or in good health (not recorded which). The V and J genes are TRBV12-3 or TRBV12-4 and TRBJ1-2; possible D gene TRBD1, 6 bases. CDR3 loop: CASSFPGDYGYTF. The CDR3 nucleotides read TGTGCCAGCAGTTTCCCAGGGGACTATGGCTACACCTTC.